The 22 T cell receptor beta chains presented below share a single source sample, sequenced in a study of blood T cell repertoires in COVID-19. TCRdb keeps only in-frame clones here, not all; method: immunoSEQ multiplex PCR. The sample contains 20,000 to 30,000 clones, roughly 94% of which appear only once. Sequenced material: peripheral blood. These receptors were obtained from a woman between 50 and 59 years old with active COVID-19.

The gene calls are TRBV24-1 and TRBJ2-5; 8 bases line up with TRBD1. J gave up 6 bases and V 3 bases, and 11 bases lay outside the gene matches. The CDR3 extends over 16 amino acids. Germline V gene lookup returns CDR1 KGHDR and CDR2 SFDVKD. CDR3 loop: CATSDSTGGIVKTQYF. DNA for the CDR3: TGTGCCACCAGTGATAGCACAGGGGGAATCGTAAAGACCCAGTACTTC.

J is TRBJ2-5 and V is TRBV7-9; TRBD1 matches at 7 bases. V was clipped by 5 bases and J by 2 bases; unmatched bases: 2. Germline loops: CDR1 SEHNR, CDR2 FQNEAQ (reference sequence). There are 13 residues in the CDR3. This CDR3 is CASSQGQQETQYF. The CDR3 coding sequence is TGTGCCAGCAGCCAGGGACAGCAAGAGACCCAGTACTTC.

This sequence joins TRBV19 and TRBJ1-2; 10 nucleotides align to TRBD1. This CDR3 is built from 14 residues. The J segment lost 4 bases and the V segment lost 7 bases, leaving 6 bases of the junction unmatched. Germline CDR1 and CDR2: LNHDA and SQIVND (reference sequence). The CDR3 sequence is CASKEGQGIYGYTF. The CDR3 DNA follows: TGTGCCAGTAAAGAGGGACAGGGGATCTATGGCTACACCTTC.

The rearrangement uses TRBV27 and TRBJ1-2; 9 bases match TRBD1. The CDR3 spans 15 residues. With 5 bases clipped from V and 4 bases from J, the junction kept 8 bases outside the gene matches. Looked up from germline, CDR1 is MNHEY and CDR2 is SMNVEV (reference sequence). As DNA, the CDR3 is TGTGCCAGCAGTCCTACAGGGGGCGCCGGCTATGGCTACACCTTC. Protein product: CASSPTGGAGYGYTF.

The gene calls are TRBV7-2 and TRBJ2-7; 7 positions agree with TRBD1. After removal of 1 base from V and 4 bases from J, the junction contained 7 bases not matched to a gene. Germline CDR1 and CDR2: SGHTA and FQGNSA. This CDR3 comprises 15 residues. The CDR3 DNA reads TGTGCCAGCAGCTTAGGTGGGACAGTGCCTTACGAGCAGTACTTC. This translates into CASSLGGTVPYEQYF.

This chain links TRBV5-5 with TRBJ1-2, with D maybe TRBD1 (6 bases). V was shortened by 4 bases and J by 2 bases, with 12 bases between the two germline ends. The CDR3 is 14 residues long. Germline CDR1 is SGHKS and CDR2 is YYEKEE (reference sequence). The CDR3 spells CASSTSGTNYGYTF. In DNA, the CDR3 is TGTGCCAGCAGCACCTCCGGGACAAACTATGGCTACACCTTC.

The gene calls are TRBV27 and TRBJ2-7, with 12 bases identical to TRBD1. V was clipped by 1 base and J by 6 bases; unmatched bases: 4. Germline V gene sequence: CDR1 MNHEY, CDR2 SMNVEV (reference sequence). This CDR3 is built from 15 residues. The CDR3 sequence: CASSLLGTGGTEQYF. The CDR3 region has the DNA TGTGCCAGCAGTTTATTGGGGACAGGGGGCACCGAGCAGTACTTC.

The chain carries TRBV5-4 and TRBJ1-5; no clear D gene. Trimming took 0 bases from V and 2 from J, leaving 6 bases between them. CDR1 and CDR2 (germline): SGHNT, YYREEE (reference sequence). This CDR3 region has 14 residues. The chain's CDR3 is CASSLGGGNQPQHF. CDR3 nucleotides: TGTGCCAGCAGCTTGGGGGGAGGCAATCAGCCCCAGCATTTT.

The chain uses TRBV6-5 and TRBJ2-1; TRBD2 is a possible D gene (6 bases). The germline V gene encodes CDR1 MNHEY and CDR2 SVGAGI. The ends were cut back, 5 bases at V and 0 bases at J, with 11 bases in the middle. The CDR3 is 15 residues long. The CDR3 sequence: CASSQVGSSYNEQFF. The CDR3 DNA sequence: TGTGCCAGCAGTCAGGTCGGGAGCTCCTACAATGAGCAGTTCTTC.

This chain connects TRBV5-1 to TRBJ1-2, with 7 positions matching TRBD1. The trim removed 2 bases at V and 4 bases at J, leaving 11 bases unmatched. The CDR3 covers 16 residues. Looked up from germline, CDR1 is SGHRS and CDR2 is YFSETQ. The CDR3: CASSLTPGTDFYGYTF. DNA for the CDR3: TGCGCCAGCAGCTTAACACCCGGGACAGACTTCTATGGCTACACCTTC.

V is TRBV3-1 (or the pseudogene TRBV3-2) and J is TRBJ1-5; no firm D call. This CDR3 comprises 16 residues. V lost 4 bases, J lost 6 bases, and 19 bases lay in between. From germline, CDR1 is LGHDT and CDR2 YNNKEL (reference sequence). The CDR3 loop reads CASSPQPGSPGQPQHF. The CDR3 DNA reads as TGTGCCAGCAGCCCTCAACCGGGGTCGCCGGGTCAGCCCCAGCATTTT.

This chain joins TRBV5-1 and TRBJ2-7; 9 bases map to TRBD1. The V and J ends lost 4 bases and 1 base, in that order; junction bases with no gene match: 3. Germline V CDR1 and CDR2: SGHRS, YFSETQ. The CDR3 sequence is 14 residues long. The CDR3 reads CASSPDRGSYEQYF. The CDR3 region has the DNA TGCGCCAGCAGCCCAGACAGGGGGTCCTACGAGCAGTACTTC.

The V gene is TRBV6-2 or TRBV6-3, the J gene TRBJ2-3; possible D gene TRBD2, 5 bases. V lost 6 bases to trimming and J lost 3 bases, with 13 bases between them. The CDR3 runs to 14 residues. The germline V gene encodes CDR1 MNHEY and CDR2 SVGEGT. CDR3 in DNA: TGTGCCAGCAGCCCCGAGGGCGGGACAGATACGCAGTATTTT. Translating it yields CASSPEGGTDTQYF.

CDR3 sequence: CASSPSGGSNEQYF. In DNA form, the CDR3 reads TGCGCCAGCAGCCCTAGTGGCGGGAGCAACGAGCAGTACTTC. The rearrangement links TRBV5-1 to TRBJ2-7, with TRBD2 matching 7 bases. V dropped 4 bases and J dropped 5; count of bases not matched to a gene: 9. The CDR3 runs to 14 residues. Germline assignment: CDR1 SGHRS and CDR2 YFSETQ.

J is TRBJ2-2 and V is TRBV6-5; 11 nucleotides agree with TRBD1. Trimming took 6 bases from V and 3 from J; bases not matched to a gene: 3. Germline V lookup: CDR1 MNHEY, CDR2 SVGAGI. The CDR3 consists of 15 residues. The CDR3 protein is CASRSDRGHTGELFF. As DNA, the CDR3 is TGTGCCAGCAGGTCGGACAGGGGGCACACCGGGGAGCTGTTTTTT.

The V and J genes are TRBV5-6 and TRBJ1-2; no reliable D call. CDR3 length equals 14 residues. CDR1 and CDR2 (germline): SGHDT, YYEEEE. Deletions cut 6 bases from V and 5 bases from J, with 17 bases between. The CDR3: CASTLLEGYYGYTF. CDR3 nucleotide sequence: TGTGCCAGCACCCTCCTTGAGGGCTATTATGGCTACACCTTC.

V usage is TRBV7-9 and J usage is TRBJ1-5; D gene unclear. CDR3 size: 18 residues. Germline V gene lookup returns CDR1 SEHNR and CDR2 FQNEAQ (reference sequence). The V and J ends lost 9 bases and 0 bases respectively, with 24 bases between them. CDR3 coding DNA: TGTGCCAGGCCCTCCGGGATTTCAACTTTCAATAGCAATCAGCCCCAGCATTTT. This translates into CARPSGISTFNSNQPQHF.

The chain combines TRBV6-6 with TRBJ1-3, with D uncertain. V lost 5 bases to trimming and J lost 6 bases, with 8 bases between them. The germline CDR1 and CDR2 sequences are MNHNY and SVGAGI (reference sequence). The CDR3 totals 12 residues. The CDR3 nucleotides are TGTGCCAGCAGTCAGCGCATAAACACCATATATTTT. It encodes CASSQRINTIYF.

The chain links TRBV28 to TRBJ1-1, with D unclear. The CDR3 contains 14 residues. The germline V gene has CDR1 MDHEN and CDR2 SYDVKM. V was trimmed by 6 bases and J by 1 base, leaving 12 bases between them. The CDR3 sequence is CASRIPARNTEAFF. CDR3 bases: TGTGCCAGCAGAATCCCAGCGCGGAACACTGAAGCTTTCTTT.

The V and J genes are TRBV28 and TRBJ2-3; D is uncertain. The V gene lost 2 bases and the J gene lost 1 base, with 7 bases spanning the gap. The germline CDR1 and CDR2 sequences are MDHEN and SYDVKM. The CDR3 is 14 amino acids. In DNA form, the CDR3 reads TGTGCCAGCAGTTTACCCCCCGGCACAGATACGCAGTATTTT. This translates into CASSLPPGTDTQYF.

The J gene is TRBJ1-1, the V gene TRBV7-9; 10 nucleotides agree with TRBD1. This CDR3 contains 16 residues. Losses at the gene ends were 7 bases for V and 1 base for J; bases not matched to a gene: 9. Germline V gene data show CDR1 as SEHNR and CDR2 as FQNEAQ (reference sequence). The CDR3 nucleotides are TGTGCCAGCACCTCGACAGGGGGCATGGGGAACACTGAAGCTTTCTTT. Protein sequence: CASTSTGGMGNTEAFF.

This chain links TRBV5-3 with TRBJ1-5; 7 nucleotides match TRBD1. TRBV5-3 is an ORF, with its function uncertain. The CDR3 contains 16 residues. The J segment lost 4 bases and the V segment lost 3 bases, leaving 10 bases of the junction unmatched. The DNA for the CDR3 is TGTGCCAGAAGCTGGGGGCGGGGACAGTGGAATCAGCCCCAGCATTTT. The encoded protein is CARSWGRGQWNQPQHF.